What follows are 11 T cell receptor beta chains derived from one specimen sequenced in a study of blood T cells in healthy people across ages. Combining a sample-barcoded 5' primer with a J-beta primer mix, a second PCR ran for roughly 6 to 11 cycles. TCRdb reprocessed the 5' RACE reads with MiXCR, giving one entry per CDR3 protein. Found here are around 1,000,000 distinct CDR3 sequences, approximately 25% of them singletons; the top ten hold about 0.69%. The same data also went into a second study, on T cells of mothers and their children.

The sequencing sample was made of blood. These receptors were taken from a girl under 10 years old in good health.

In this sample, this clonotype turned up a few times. This CDR3 reads CASSQGSGLAHYEQYF. DNA for the CDR3: TGTGCCAGCAGCCAAGGATCGGGCTTGGCCCATTACGAGCAGTACTTC. This rearrangement joins TRBV14 to TRBJ2-7; D ambiguous. The V end lost 1 base, the J end lost 4 bases, and 17 bases lay between the germline ends. The germline gives CDR1 SGHDN, CDR2 FVKESK. The CDR3 loop spans 16 amino acids.

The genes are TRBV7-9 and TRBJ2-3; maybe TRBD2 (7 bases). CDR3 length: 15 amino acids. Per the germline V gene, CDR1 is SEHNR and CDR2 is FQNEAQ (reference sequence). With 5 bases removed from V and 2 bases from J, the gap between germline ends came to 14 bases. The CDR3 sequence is CASSVGEGDTDTQYF. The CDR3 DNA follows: TGTGCCAGCAGCGTAGGGGAGGGGGACACAGATACGCAGTATTTT.

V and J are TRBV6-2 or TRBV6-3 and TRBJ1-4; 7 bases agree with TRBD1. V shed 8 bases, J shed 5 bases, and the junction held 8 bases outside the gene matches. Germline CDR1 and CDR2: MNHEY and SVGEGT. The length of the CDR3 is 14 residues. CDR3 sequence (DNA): TGTGCCAGCCGTCGGGGGACAGCAAATGAAAAACTGTTTTTT. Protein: CASRRGTANEKLFF.

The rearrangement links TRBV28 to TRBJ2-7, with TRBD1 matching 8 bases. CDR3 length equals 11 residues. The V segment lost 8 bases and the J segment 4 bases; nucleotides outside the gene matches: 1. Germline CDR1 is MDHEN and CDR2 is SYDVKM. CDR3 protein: CASDRGYEQYF. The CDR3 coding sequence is TGTGCCAGCGACAGGGGATACGAGCAGTACTTC.

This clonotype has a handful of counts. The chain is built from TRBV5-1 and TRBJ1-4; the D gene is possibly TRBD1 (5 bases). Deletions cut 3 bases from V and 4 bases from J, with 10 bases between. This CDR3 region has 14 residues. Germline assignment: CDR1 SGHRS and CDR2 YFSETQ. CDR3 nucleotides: TGCGCCAGCAGCTCGGGGGTGTTTAATGAAAAACTGTTTTTT. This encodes CASSSGVFNEKLFF.

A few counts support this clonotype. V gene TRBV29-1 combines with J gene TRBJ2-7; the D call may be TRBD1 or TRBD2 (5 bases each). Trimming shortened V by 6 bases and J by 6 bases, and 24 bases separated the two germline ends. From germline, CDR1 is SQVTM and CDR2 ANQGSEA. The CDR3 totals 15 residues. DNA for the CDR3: TGCAGCGTAGGACACCAAGACGGGTCTGGGGGCGAGCAGTACTTC. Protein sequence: CSVGHQDGSGGEQYF.

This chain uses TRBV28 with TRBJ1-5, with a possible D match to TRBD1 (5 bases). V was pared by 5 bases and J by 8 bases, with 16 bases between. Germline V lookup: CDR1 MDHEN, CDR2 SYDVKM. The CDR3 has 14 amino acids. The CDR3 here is CASSTVSDSKPQHF. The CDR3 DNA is TGTGCCAGCAGTACCGTCTCAGACAGCAAGCCCCAGCATTTT. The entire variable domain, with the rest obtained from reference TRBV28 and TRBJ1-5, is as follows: DVKVTQSSRYLVKRTGEKVFLECVQDMDHENMFWYRQDPGLGLRLIYFSYDVKMKEKGDIPEGYSVSREKKERFSLILESASTNQTSMYLCASSTVSDSKPQHFGDGTRLSIL.

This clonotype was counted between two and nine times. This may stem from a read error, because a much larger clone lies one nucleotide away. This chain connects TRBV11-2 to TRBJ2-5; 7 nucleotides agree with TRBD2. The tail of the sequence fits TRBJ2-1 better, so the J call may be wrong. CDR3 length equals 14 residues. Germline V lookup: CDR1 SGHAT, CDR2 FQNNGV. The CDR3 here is CASSIGWGGDEQFF. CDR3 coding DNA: TGTGCCAGCAGCATAGGGTGGGGGGGGGATGAGCAGTTCTTC.

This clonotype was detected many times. Written as DNA, the CDR3 is TGTGCCAGCAGTGACTCCCAGGGGGCAGATACGCAGTATTTT. Its protein is CASSDSQGADTQYF. The genes are TRBV6-4 and TRBJ2-3; TRBD1 aligns across 7 bases. Germline CDR1 and CDR2: MRHNA and SNTAGT. V dropped 0 bases and J dropped 4; count of bases not matched to a gene: 1. The CDR3 is 14 amino acids.

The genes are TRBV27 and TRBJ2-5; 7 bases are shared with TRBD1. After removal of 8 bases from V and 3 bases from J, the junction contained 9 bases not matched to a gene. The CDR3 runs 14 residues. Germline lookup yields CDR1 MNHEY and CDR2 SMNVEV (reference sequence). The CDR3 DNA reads TGTGCCAGCTCCGAAGGAACAGGGGAAGAGACCCAGTACTTC. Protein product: CASSEGTGEETQYF.

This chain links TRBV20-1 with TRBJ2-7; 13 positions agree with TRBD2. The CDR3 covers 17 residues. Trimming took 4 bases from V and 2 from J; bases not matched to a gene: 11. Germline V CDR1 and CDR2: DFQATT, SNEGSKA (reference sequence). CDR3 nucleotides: TGCAGTGCTACTGACTCGGGGACTAGCGGGAAGACCTACGAGCAGTACTTC. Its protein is CSATDSGTSGKTYEQYF.